The rows below give T cell receptor beta chains drawn from one sample of a study of T cell changes during pregnancy in multiple sclerosis. Sequencing was performed with immunoSEQ multiplex PCR; in TCRdb, only in-frame clones are kept and a portion is missing. The sample contains 25,000 to 35,000 clones, around 90% of which appear only once. The input for sequencing was CD8+ T cells from peripheral blood mononuclear cells, taken in the first trimester of pregnancy. The origin of the receptors is a female donor with multiple sclerosis, enrolled in a pregnancy study. Each CDR3 is given without its conserved first and last residue. Each record gives: J gene, clone size, V gene, D gene, CDR3 protein. A D gene is named only where the DNA matches it firmly. The listing skips clone size in some rows; elsewhere it reads once, few, many or a size class.

j_call: TRBJ1-1; clone_size: few; v_call: TRBV27; d_call: NA; cdr3_aa: ASSLSWRTEAF
j_call: TRBJ2-3; clone_size: NA; v_call: TRBV10-1; d_call: NA; cdr3_aa: ASSDPAASSIAQY
j_call: TRBJ2-1; clone_size: NA; v_call: TRBV5-4; d_call: NA; cdr3_aa: ASKWAGAYNEQF
j_call: TRBJ2-3; clone_size: NA; v_call: TRBV4-3; d_call: NA; cdr3_aa: ASSQHGLPTDTQY
j_call: TRBJ2-5; clone_size: NA; v_call: TRBV5-4; d_call: TRBD2; cdr3_aa: ASSQAGTQETQY
j_call: TRBJ2-3; clone_size: NA; v_call: TRBV27; d_call: NA; cdr3_aa: ASSNRDQGADTQY
j_call: TRBJ1-1; clone_size: NA; v_call: TRBV19; d_call: TRBD1; cdr3_aa: ASVQGRQNTEAF
j_call: TRBJ1-3; clone_size: NA; v_call: TRBV11-2; d_call: NA; cdr3_aa: ASSLSLYSGNTIY
j_call: TRBJ1-4; clone_size: NA; v_call: TRBV15; d_call: TRBD1; cdr3_aa: ATSRVGTGGEKLF
j_call: TRBJ1-1; clone_size: NA; v_call: TRBV30; d_call: TRBD1; cdr3_aa: AWSTPWTGNTEAF
j_call: TRBJ1-4; clone_size: NA; v_call: TRBV7-9; d_call: TRBD1; cdr3_aa: ASSVRGTNEKLF
j_call: TRBJ2-3; clone_size: NA; v_call: TRBV13; d_call: TRBD2; cdr3_aa: ASSSRLAGADTQY
j_call: TRBJ2-7; clone_size: NA; v_call: TRBV6-5; d_call: NA; cdr3_aa: ASSAVRAYEQY
j_call: TRBJ2-7; clone_size: NA; v_call: TRBV7-9; d_call: NA; cdr3_aa: ASSFSTSEQY
j_call: TRBJ1-4; clone_size: NA; v_call: TRBV5-1; d_call: NA; cdr3_aa: ASSPTDNEKLF
j_call: TRBJ1-1; clone_size: NA; v_call: TRBV28; d_call: TRBD1; cdr3_aa: ASSLRTGGNTEAF
j_call: TRBJ1-3; clone_size: NA; v_call: TRBV5-3; d_call: TRBD1; cdr3_aa: ARSLGDRDSGNTIY
j_call: TRBJ2-1; clone_size: NA; v_call: TRBV29-1; d_call: NA; cdr3_aa: SALGVVTYNEQF
j_call: TRBJ1-3; clone_size: NA; v_call: TRBV28; d_call: NA; cdr3_aa: ASSLTGSDTIY
j_call: TRBJ2-1; clone_size: once; v_call: TRBV4-2; d_call: NA; cdr3_aa: ASSQTSLETESPNEQF
j_call: TRBJ2-5; clone_size: NA; v_call: TRBV5-1; d_call: TRBD2; cdr3_aa: ASSFLLAEGETQY
j_call: TRBJ2-3; clone_size: NA; v_call: TRBV7-3; d_call: TRBD1; cdr3_aa: ASSPGTGSASQY
j_call: TRBJ2-1; clone_size: NA; v_call: TRBV2; d_call: TRBD2; cdr3_aa: ASSGPSGSEQF
j_call: TRBJ1-2; clone_size: NA; v_call: TRBV9; d_call: TRBD1; cdr3_aa: ASSPADRVYGYT
j_call: TRBJ2-3; clone_size: NA; v_call: TRBV6-1; d_call: TRBD1; cdr3_aa: AAAVTGGYTDTQY
j_call: TRBJ2-7; clone_size: NA; v_call: TRBV5-1; d_call: TRBD2; cdr3_aa: ASSHPLAGGYEQY
j_call: TRBJ2-3; clone_size: NA; v_call: TRBV4-2; d_call: NA; cdr3_aa: ASSQEAGSGRTDTQY
j_call: TRBJ2-6; clone_size: NA; v_call: TRBV6-5; d_call: NA; cdr3_aa: ASSAAGRVLT
j_call: TRBJ1-4; clone_size: NA; v_call: TRBV5-5; d_call: TRBD1; cdr3_aa: ASSKDRVEWEKLF
j_call: TRBJ2-1; clone_size: NA; v_call: TRBV27; d_call: NA; cdr3_aa: ASSPDLWDANLAISPESYNEQF
j_call: TRBJ2-7; clone_size: NA; v_call: TRBV10-2; d_call: TRBD2; cdr3_aa: ASGSGTSYEQY
j_call: TRBJ2-1; clone_size: few; v_call: TRBV9; d_call: TRBD2; cdr3_aa: ASSPRTAKAGGPGEQF
j_call: TRBJ2-5; clone_size: NA; v_call: TRBV27; d_call: NA; cdr3_aa: ASSYRSLQETQY
j_call: TRBJ1-5; clone_size: NA; v_call: TRBV6-5; d_call: NA; cdr3_aa: ASSWSWPVSNQPQH
j_call: TRBJ1-2; clone_size: NA; v_call: TRBV7-3; d_call: TRBD1; cdr3_aa: ASSDRQGNLDYGYT